Listed below are T cell receptor beta chains from one sample, sequenced in a study of OX40 agonist ivuxolimab in advanced cancers. Sequencing was performed with immunoSEQ multiplex PCR; in TCRdb, only in-frame clones are kept and a portion is missing. The table records approximately 67,000 clones, approximately 89% of them present only once. Sequences were derived from CD4+ or CD8+ T cells sorted from blood, sampled in a trial of the OX40 agonist ivuxolimab. These receptor sequences come from an adult with an advanced solid tumor such as melanoma, head and neck, liver or kidney cancer. Both conserved end residues are trimmed from each CDR3.

v_gene: TRBV7-9; j_gene: TRBJ2-2; CDR3aa: ASSPGTGELF
v_gene: TRBV6-1; j_gene: TRBJ2-7; CDR3aa: ASSEEQSRIPYEQY
v_gene: TRBV5-4; j_gene: TRBJ2-5; CDR3aa: ASTQEWEGETQY
v_gene: TRBV6-1; j_gene: TRBJ1-2; CDR3aa: ASSEGLSYGYT
v_gene: TRBV7-9; j_gene: TRBJ2-2; CDR3aa: ASSPIYTGELF
v_gene: TRBV2; j_gene: TRBJ2-5; CDR3aa: ASGGRAGQETQY
v_gene: TRBV18; j_gene: TRBJ2-7; CDR3aa: ASSPDPSGEQY
v_gene: TRBV2; j_gene: TRBJ2-3; CDR3aa: ATTRERGSDTQY
v_gene: TRBV2; j_gene: TRBJ2-7; CDR3aa: ASRTSEGGEQY
v_gene: TRBV25-1; j_gene: TRBJ2-1; CDR3aa: ASSELGHYNEQF
v_gene: TRBV28; j_gene: TRBJ2-3; CDR3aa: ASSSGTVKKY
v_gene: TRBV7-2; j_gene: TRBJ2-7; CDR3aa: ASSFGMAGGHYEQY
v_gene: TRBV18; j_gene: TRBJ1-5; CDR3aa: ASSPSESSQPQH
v_gene: TRBV27; j_gene: TRBJ2-1; CDR3aa: ASSPQGAEQF
v_gene: TRBV18; j_gene: TRBJ2-4; CDR3aa: ASSPLTGPLNIQY
v_gene: TRBV6-5; j_gene: TRBJ2-5; CDR3aa: ASSGRGRGETQY
v_gene: TRBV5-1; j_gene: TRBJ2-3; CDR3aa: ASSPGHDTDTQY
v_gene: TRBV6-5; j_gene: TRBJ2-1; CDR3aa: ASSSAGESNEQF
v_gene: TRBV29-1; j_gene: TRBJ2-5; CDR3aa: SVPGPPTRMETQY